Each of the 27 T cell receptor beta chains below was sequenced from the same sample in a study of T cell responses to AZD1222 COVID-19 vaccine. Produced via immunoSEQ multiplex PCR; TCRdb's table is partial and in-frame only. This sample yields roughly 67,000 clones, of which roughly 90% are seen a single time; roughly 7.4% belongs to the top ten. Sequences were derived from peripheral blood, sampled on day 0 of AZD1222 vaccination. The receptors originated from an adult in good health.

The table lists this clone with a count of one. The V call is TRBV7-9, the J call TRBJ1-3, with D unclear. Looked up from germline, CDR1 is SEHNR and CDR2 is FQNEAQ (reference sequence). The V end was cut by 6 bases, the J end by 3 bases, with 18 bases between. The CDR3 is made up of 16 amino acids. DNA for the CDR3: TGTGCCAGCAGACCGGCGGGTACGGGCGTTGGAAACACCATATATTTT. Translating gives CASRPAGTGVGNTIYF.

The CDR3, as DNA: TGTGCCAGCAGCCACGACAGGGGAATCAATCAGCCCCAGCATTTT. Its translation: CASSHDRGINQPQHF. The V and J genes are TRBV4-2 and TRBJ1-5; 8 nucleotides agree with TRBD1. Germline CDR1 LGHNA, CDR2 YNFKEQ. Trimming cost V 3 bases and J 3 bases; bases outside gene matches: 4. The CDR3 sequence is 15 residues long.

The chain is built from TRBV27 and TRBJ2-3; D remains unclear. The germline V gene encodes CDR1 MNHEY and CDR2 SMNVEV (reference sequence). V was cut by 2 bases and J by 2 bases, with 11 bases left in between. The CDR3 is 15 amino acids. DNA of the CDR3: TGTGCCAGCAGTTTAAGTAGGGCCAACACAGATACGCAGTATTTT. It specifies CASSLSRANTDTQYF.

This clone was observed a few times. This chain uses TRBV28 with TRBJ1-5; D is ambiguous. The CDR3 has 18 amino acids. V lost 5 bases, J lost 0 bases, and 20 bases lay in between. Germline CDR1 reads MDHEN; CDR2 reads SYDVKM. CDR3 amino acids: CASSLPYSGSGSNQPQHF. The CDR3 nucleotides read TGTGCCAGCAGTCTACCATACTCCGGTTCCGGTAGCAATCAGCCCCAGCATTTT.

V and J are TRBV12-3 or TRBV12-4 and TRBJ1-2; D is perhaps TRBD1 (6 bases). Between the trimmed V and J ends, which lost 3 bases and 6 bases, there was a span of 8 bases. This CDR3 spans 12 amino acids. The CDR3 protein is CASSLNRDGYTF. The CDR3 DNA is TGTGCCAGCAGTTTGAACAGGGATGGCTACACCTTC.

The chain links TRBV18 to TRBJ2-7, with TRBD2 identical over 8 bases. CDR1 is KGHSH, CDR2 LQKENI, per germline. The CDR3 runs to 15 residues. Trimming cost V 0 bases and J 0 bases; bases outside gene matches: 1. The CDR3 is CASSPPAGASYEQYF. Written as DNA, the CDR3 is TGTGCCAGCTCACCACCAGCGGGAGCCTCCTACGAGCAGTACTTC. Together with reference TRBV18 and TRBJ2-7, the CDR3 gives the full variable domain: NAGVMQNPRHLVRRRGQEARLRCSPMKGHSHVYWYRQLPEEGLKFMVYLQKENIIDESGMPKERFSAEFPKEGPSILRIQQVVRGDSAAYFCASSPPAGASYEQYFGPGTRLTVT.

The chain carries TRBV27 and TRBJ1-1, with D perhaps matching TRBD1 (5 bases). The CDR3 covers 13 residues. Germline CDR1 MNHEY, CDR2 SMNVEV (reference sequence). The V and J ends lost 5 bases and 3 bases respectively, with 10 bases between them. The CDR3 protein is CASSPGRHTEAFF. The DNA for the CDR3 is TGTGCCAGCAGTCCAGGGCGCCACACTGAAGCTTTCTTT.

The genes are TRBV10-3 and TRBJ1-1; 8 positions match TRBD1. Per germline, CDR1 ENHRY and CDR2 SYGVKD. The CDR3 runs 14 residues. The junction had 3 bases not matched to a gene; V was cut back by 6 bases and J by 0 bases. CDR3 in amino acids: CAIRGQAVNTEAFF. The CDR3 DNA sequence: TGTGCCATCAGGGGACAGGCGGTGAACACTGAAGCTTTCTTT.

This clone was counted a few times. The chain joins TRBV6-5 to TRBJ2-1, with TRBD2 matching 7 bases. CDR3 length equals 15 residues. Trimming removed 8 bases from V and 7 bases from J; junction bases left unmatched: 14. Germline loops: CDR1 MNHEY, CDR2 SVGAGI. The CDR3 loop reads CASRASGSPGNEQFF. CDR3 DNA: TGTGCCAGCCGGGCTAGCGGCTCCCCGGGGAATGAGCAGTTCTTC.

The chain couples TRBV5-8 to TRBJ2-7, with 11 bases aligning to TRBD2. J was trimmed by 0 bases and V by 4 bases; bases with no gene match: 3. This CDR3 contains 15 residues. CDR1 is SGHTS and CDR2 is YDEGEE in the germline V gene. The CDR3 region has the DNA TGTGCCAGCAGCCCGGGACTAGCGGTCTCCTACGAGCAGTACTTC. Translation: CASSPGLAVSYEQYF.

The chain combines TRBV7-2 with TRBJ2-5; perhaps TRBD1 as D (5 bases). CDR1 is SGHTA and CDR2 is FQGNSA in the germline V gene. This CDR3 comprises 14 residues. Trimming cost V 0 bases and J 2 bases, with 7 bases left between them. CDR3 residues: CASSLAGLQETQYF. The CDR3 DNA is TGTGCCAGCAGCTTAGCGGGGCTGCAAGAGACCCAGTACTTC.

The V gene is TRBV5-1, the J gene TRBJ2-5, with 9 bases that match TRBD2. Germline CDR1 SGHRS, CDR2 YFSETQ. The CDR3 runs to 16 residues. The V gene end was trimmed by 0 bases and the J gene end by 5 bases; junction bases not matched to a gene: 8. CDR3 sequence: CASSLVGGRAVETQYF. The CDR3 coding sequence is TGCGCCAGCAGCTTGGTAGGCGGGAGGGCCGTTGAGACCCAGTACTTC.

This clone was seen a few times. As DNA, the CDR3 is TGTGCCAGCAGCGGCGGGACAAAGCATGGCTACACCTTC. Protein sequence: CASSGGTKHGYTF. The chain recombines TRBV9 with TRBJ1-2; weak D call: TRBD1 (6 bases). The CDR3 runs to 13 residues. Germline V gene lookup returns CDR1 SGDLS and CDR2 YYNGEE. V was trimmed by 3 bases and J by 6 bases, leaving 12 bases between them.

CDR3 bases: TGTGCCAGCAGCTCCCGGGGCAACTCTGGAAACACCATATATTTT. This sequence encodes CASSSRGNSGNTIYF. The chain links TRBV6-5 to TRBJ1-3; a possible D gene is TRBD1 (5 bases). The CDR3 extends over 15 amino acids. CDR1 and CDR2 (germline): MNHEY, SVGAGI. V gave up 6 bases and J gave up 0 bases, with 12 bases separating them.

The chain links TRBV19 to TRBJ1-5; maybe TRBD1 (6 bases). This CDR3 is 15 amino acids long. Germline V gene data show CDR1 as LNHDA and CDR2 as SQIVND (reference sequence). V lost 10 bases and J lost 6, with 22 bases in between. CDR3 in DNA: TGTGCCACCAAGTATGGAAGGGGGTTGGGTCAGCCCCAGCATTTT. The encoded protein is CATKYGRGLGQPQHF.

This clone was found once. The V call is TRBV19, the J call TRBJ2-7, with 8 bases fitting TRBD2. Germline trimming cut 3 bases from V and 5 bases from J; bases unmatched to any gene: 9. The CDR3 totals 15 residues. Germline CDR1 LNHDA, CDR2 SQIVND (reference sequence). CDR3 sequence reads: CASSIVALAENEQYF. The CDR3 DNA sequence: TGTGCCAGTAGTATTGTTGCACTAGCGGAAAACGAGCAGTACTTC.

This clone was counted a few times. This chain joins TRBV19 and TRBJ1-4, with a weak D call TRBD1 (5 bases). The V end lost 9 bases, the J end lost 3 bases, and 11 bases lay between the germline ends. CDR1 and CDR2 (germline): LNHDA, SQIVND (reference sequence). The CDR3 consists of 13 residues. CDR3 residues: CASRGAPNEKLFF. CDR3 nucleotides: TGTGCCAGCCGCGGGGCCCCTAATGAAAAACTGTTTTTT.

The chain links TRBV4-3 to TRBJ1-2; 9 positions match TRBD1. Per germline, CDR1 LGHNA and CDR2 YSLEER. The CDR3 runs 18 residues. With V trimmed by 0 bases and J by 5 bases, 13 bases remained unmatched. Here the CDR3 reads CASSQDPRSWDREYGYTF. The CDR3 nucleotides read TGCGCCAGCAGCCAAGATCCACGATCTTGGGACAGGGAGTATGGCTACACCTTC.

This chain connects TRBV19 to TRBJ2-5; no firm D call. The CDR3 length is 13 residues. Trimming pared 7 bases from V and 4 bases from J, leaving 13 bases between. The germline V gene encodes CDR1 LNHDA and CDR2 SQIVND (reference sequence). The CDR3 here is CASTNAPGETQYF. CDR3 nucleotide sequence: TGTGCCAGTACCAATGCACCGGGAGAGACCCAGTACTTC.

This clone was seen once. V gene TRBV28 combines with J gene TRBJ1-2; 8 bases fit TRBD1. Per germline, CDR1 MDHEN and CDR2 SYDVKM. Unmatched junction bases numbered 9, after V lost 5 bases and J lost 7 bases. The CDR3 totals 14 residues. The CDR3 nucleotides read TGTGCCAGCAGTGAGGACAGGGTACCAGCTGGCTACACCTTC. Its protein is CASSEDRVPAGYTF.

The genes are TRBV27 and TRBJ1-2; no definite D call. The CDR3 totals 13 residues. Trimming took off 3 bases at V and 2 bases at J, with 7 bases between the two ends. The germline V gene encodes CDR1 MNHEY and CDR2 SMNVEV (reference sequence). The CDR3 coding sequence is TGTGCCAGCAGTTTTGCGGGGAACTATGGCTACACCTTC. Protein: CASSFAGNYGYTF.

The CDR3 is CASSLLGRGNSDTQYF. In DNA form, the CDR3 reads TGTGCCAGCAGCCTTCTTGGGAGGGGCAACTCAGATACGCAGTATTTT. The V gene is TRBV3-1 (or the pseudogene TRBV3-2), the J gene TRBJ2-3; 7 bases fit TRBD2. V gave up 4 bases and J gave up 4 bases; unmatched junction bases: 11. The CDR3 totals 16 residues. Germline V gives CDR1 LGHDT, CDR2 YNNKEL (reference sequence).

Only a few counts were recorded for this clone. The genes are TRBV5-1 and TRBJ2-7; the D gene is possibly TRBD2 (5 bases). V was trimmed by 4 bases and J by 1 base, leaving 12 bases between them. The germline V gene has CDR1 SGHRS and CDR2 YFSETQ. CDR3 length: 14 amino acids. The CDR3 reads CASSPLVTSYEQYF. CDR3 in DNA: TGCGCCAGCAGCCCACTAGTTACGTCCTACGAGCAGTACTTC.

This clone came up a few times. V and J are TRBV6-5 and TRBJ2-1, with D uncertain. V was pared by 5 bases and J by 0 bases, with 11 bases between. Germline assignment: CDR1 MNHEY and CDR2 SVGAGI. The CDR3 sequence is 15 residues long. The CDR3 protein is CASSPRPSSYNEQFF. The DNA of the CDR3 is TGTGCCAGCAGTCCCCGACCTAGCTCCTACAATGAGCAGTTCTTC.

The chain employs TRBV13 and TRBJ1-2; D perhaps matches TRBD1 (5 bases). The CDR3 spans 18 residues. CDR1 and CDR2 (germline): PRHDT, FYEKMQ (reference sequence). V was cut by 6 bases and J by 3 bases, with 26 bases left in between. CDR3 DNA sequence: TGTGCCAGCAGTAAAGATCGGGACCGTTCACTTTCATACTATGGCTACACCTTC. As protein: CASSKDRDRSLSYYGYTF. The whole variable domain, filled in from reference TRBV13 and TRBJ1-2, reads AAGVIQSPRHLIKEKRETATLKCYPIPRHDTVYWYQQGPGQDPQFLISFYEKMQSDKGSIPDRFSAQQFSDYHSELNMSSLELGDSALYFCASSKDRDRSLSYYGYTFGSGTRLTVV.

The chain is built from TRBV7-7 and TRBJ2-7, with TRBD1 as a possible D gene (7 bases). Germline V gene lookup returns CDR1 SSHAT and CDR2 FNYEAQ (reference sequence). The V end was cut by 5 bases, the J end by 7 bases, with 15 bases between. The CDR3 spans 13 residues. CDR3 loop: CASSEGQDYEQYF. The CDR3 nucleotides read TGTGCCAGCAGCGAAGGACAGGACTATGAGCAGTACTTC.

The rearrangement uses TRBV19 and TRBJ1-2; D is undetermined. The CDR3 spans 14 residues. CDR1 LNHDA and CDR2 SQIVND come from the germline V gene (reference sequence). The V end was cut by 6 bases, the J end by 0 bases, with 11 bases between. CDR3 loop: CASRGGEANYGYTF. Written as DNA, the CDR3 is TGTGCCAGTAGAGGTGGGGAAGCTAACTATGGCTACACCTTC.